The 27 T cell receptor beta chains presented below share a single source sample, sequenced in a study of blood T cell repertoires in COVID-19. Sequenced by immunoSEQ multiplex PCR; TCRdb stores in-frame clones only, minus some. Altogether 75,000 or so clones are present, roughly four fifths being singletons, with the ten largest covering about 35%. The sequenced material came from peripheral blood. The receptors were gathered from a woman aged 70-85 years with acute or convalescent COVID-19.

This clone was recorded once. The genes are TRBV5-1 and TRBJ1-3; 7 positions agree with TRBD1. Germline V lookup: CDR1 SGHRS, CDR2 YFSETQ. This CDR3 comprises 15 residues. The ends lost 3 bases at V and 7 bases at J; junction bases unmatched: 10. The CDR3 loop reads CASSSGLEGANTIYF. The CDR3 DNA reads TGCGCCAGCAGCTCAGGTCTAGAGGGGGCTAACACCATATATTTT.

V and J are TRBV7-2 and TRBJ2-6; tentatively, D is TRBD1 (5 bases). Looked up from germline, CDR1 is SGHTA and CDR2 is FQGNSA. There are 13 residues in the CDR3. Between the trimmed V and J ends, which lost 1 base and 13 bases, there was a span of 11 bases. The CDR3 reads CASSLGAYRVLTF. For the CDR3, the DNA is TGTGCCAGCAGCTTAGGAGCCTACAGGGTCCTGACTTTC.

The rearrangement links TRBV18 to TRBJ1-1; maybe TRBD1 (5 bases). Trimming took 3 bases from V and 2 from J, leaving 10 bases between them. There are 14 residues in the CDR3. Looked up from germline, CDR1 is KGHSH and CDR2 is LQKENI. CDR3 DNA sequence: TGTGCCAGCTCACCGACAGTATCTAACACTGAAGCTTTCTTT. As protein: CASSPTVSNTEAFF.

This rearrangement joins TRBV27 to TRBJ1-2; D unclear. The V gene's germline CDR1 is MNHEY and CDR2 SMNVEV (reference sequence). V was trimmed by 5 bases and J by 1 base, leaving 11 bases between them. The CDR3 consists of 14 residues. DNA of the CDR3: TGTGCCAGCAGTCCCACGACGGGTAACTATGGCTACACCTTC. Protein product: CASSPTTGNYGYTF.

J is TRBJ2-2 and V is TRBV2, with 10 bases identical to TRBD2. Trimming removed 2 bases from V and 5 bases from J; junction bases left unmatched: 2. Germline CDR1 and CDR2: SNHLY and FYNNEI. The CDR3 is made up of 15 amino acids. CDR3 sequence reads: CASSELAGDTGELFF. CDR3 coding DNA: TGTGCCAGCAGTGAACTAGCGGGGGATACCGGGGAGCTGTTTTTT. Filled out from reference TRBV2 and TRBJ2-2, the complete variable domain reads EPEVTQTPSHQVTQMGQEVILRCVPISNHLYFYWYRQILGQKVEFLVSFYNNEISEKSEIFDDQFSVERPDGSNFTLKIRSTKLEDSAMYFCASSELAGDTGELFFGEGSRLTVL.

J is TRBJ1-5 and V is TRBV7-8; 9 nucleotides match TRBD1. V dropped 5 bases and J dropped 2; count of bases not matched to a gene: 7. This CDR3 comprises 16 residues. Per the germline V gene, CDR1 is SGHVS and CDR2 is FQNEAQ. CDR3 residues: CASSRNRTGGNQPQHF. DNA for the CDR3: TGTGCCAGCAGCCGAAATAGGACAGGGGGCAATCAGCCCCAGCATTTT.

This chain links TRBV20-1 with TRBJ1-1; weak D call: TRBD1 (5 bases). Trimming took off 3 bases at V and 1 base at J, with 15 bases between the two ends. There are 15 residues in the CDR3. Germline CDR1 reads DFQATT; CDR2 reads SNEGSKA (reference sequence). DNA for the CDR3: TGCAGTGCTAGTGGCAGGTCGCAGGGGAACACTGAAGCTTTCTTT. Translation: CSASGRSQGNTEAFF.

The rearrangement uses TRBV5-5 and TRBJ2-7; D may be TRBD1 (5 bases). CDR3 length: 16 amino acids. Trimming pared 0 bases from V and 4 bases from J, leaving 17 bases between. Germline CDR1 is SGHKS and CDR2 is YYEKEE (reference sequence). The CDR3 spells CASSLVGVPGKYEQYF. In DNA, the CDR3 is TGTGCCAGCAGCTTGGTCGGCGTGCCAGGGAAGTACGAGCAGTACTTC.

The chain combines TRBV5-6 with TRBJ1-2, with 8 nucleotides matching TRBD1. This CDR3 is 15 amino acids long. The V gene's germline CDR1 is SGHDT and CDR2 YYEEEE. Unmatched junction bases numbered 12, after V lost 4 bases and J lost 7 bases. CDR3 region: CASSPLPDRDSGYTF. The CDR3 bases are TGTGCCAGCAGCCCCCTGCCGGACAGGGACAGTGGCTACACCTTC.

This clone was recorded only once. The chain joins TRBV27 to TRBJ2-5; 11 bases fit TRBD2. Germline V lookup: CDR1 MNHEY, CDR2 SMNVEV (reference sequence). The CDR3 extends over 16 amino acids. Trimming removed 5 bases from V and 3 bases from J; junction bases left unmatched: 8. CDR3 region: CASSQTSGRAKETQYF. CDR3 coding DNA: TGTGCCAGCAGTCAAACTAGCGGGAGAGCCAAAGAGACCCAGTACTTC.

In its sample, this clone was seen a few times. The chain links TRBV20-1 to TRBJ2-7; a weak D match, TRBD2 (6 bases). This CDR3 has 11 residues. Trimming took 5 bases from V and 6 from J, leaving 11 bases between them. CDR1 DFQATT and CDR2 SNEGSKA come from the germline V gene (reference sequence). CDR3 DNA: TGCAGTGCTTCCATGGGGGGCGAGCAGTACTTC. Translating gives CSASMGGEQYF.

This CDR3 reads CASTDPRRVGYEQYF. For the CDR3, the DNA is TGTGCCAGCACCGACCCTCGACGGGTGGGCTACGAGCAGTACTTC. The rearrangement links TRBV6-6 to TRBJ2-7; unclear D gene. This CDR3 comprises 15 residues. Germline V gene sequence: CDR1 MNHNY, CDR2 SVGAGI (reference sequence). Deletions cut 7 bases from V and 3 bases from J, with 19 bases between.

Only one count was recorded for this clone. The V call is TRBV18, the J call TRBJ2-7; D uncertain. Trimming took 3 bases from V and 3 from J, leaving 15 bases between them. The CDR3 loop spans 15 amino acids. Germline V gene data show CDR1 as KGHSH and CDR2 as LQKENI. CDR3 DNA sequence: TGTGCCAGCTCACCCGCCAGGTGGTCCCTCTACGAGCAGTACTTC. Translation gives CASSPARWSLYEQYF. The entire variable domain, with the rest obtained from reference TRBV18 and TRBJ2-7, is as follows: NAGVMQNPRHLVRRRGQEARLRCSPMKGHSHVYWYRQLPEEGLKFMVYLQKENIIDESGMPKERFSAEFPKEGPSILRIQQVVRGDSAAYFCASSPARWSLYEQYFGPGTRLTVT.

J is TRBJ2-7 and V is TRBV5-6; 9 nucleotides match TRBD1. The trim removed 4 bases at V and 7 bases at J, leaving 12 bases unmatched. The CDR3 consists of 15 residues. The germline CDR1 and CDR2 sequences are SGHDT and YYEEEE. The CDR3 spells CASSPAGTGTGEQYF. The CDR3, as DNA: TGTGCCAGCAGCCCGGCCGGGACAGGGACGGGTGAGCAGTACTTC.

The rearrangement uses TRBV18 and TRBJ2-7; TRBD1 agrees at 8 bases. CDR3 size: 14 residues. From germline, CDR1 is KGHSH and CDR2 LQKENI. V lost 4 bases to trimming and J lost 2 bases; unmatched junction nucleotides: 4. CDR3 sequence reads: CASSQGTGTYEQYF. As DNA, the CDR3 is TGTGCCAGCTCACAAGGGACAGGAACCTACGAGCAGTACTTC.

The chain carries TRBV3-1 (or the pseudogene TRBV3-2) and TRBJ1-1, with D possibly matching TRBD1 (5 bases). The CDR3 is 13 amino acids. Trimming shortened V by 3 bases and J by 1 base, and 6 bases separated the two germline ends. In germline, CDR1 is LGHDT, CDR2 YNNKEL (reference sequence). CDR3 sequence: CASSHGGNTEAFF. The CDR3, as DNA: TGTGCCAGCAGCCACGGGGGGAACACTGAAGCTTTCTTT.

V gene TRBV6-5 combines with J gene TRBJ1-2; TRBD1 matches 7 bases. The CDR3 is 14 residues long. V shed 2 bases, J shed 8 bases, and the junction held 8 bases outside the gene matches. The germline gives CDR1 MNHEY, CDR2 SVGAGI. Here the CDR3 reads CASSYTDRLGGYTF. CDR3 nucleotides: TGTGCCAGCAGTTACACGGACAGGTTAGGAGGCTACACCTTC.

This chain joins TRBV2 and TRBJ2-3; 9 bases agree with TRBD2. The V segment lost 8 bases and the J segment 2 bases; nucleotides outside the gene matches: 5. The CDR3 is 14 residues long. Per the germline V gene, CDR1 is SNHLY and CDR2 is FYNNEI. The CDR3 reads CASGAGGPTDTQYF. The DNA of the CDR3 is TGTGCCAGCGGGGCGGGAGGGCCCACAGATACGCAGTATTTT.

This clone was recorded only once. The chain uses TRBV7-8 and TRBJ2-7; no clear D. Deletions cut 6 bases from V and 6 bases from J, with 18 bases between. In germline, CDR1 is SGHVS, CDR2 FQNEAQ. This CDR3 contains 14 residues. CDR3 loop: CASSINFRFREQYF. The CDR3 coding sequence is TGTGCCAGCAGTATAAATTTCAGGTTTCGCGAGCAGTACTTC.

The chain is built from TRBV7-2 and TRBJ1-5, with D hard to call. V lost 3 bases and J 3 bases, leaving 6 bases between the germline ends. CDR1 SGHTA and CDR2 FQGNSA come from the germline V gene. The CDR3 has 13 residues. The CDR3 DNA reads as TGTGCCAGCAGCTTCGGACTCAATCAGCCCCAGCATTTT. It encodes CASSFGLNQPQHF.

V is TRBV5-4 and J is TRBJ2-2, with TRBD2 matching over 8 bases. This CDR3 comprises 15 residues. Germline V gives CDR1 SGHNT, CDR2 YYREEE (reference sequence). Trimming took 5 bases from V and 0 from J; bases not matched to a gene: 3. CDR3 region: CASSRGGTNTGELFF. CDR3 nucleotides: TGTGCCAGCAGTCGCGGGGGGACGAACACCGGGGAGCTGTTTTTT.

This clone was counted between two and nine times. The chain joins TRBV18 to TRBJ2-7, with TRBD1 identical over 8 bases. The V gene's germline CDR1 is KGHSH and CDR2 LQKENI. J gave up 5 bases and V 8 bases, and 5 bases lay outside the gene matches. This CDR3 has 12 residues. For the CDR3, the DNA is TGTGCCAGCGGACAGGGCACCCACGAGCAGTACTTC. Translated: CASGQGTHEQYF.

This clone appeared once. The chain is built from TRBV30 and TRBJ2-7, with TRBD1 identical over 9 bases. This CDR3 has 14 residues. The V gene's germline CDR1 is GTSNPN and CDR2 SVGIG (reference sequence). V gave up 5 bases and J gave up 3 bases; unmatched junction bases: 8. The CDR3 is CAWATGGKVYEQYF. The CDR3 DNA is TGTGCCTGGGCGACAGGGGGAAAGGTCTACGAGCAGTACTTC.

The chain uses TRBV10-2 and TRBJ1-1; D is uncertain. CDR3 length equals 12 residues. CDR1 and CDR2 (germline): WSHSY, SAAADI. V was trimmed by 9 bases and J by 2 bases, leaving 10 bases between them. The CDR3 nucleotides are TGCGCCAGTTCTCCGGGTAACACTGAAGCTTTCTTT. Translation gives CASSPGNTEAFF.

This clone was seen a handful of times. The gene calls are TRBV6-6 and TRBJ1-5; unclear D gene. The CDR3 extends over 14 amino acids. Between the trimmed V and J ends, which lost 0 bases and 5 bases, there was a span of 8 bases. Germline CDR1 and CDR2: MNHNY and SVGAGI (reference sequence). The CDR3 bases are TGTGCCAGCAGTTACTCCTCAGTGTATCAGCCCCAGCATTTT. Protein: CASSYSSVYQPQHF.

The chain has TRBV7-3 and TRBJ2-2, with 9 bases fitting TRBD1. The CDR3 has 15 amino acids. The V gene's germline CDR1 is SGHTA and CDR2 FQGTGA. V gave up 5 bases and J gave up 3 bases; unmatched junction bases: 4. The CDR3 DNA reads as TGTGCCAGCAGCGTAAGACAGGGGGACACCGGGGAGCTGTTTTTT. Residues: CASSVRQGDTGELFF.

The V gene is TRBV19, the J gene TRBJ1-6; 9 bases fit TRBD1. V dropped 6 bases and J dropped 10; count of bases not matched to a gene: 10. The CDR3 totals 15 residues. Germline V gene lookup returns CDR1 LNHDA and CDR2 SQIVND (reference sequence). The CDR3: CASSEDRGRRSPLHF. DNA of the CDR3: TGTGCCAGTAGCGAGGACAGGGGTCGGAGATCACCCCTCCACTTT.